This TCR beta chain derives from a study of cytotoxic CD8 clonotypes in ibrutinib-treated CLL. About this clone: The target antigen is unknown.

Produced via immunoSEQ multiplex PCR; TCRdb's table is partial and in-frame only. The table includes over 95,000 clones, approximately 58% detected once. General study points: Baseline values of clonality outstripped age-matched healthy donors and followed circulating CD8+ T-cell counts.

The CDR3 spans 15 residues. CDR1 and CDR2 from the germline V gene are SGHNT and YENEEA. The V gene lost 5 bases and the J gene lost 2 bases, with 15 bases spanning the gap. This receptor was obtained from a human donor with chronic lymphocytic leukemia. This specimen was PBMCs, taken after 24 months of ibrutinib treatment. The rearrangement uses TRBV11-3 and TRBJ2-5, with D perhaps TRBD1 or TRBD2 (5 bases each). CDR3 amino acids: CASSTRDELQETQYF. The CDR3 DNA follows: TGTGCCAGCAGCACCCGGGACGAGTTGCAAGAGACCCAGTACTTC.